These 21 T cell receptor beta chains were all obtained from the same sample, sequenced in a study of shared T cell receptors in the human thymus listed by TCRdb under 2021. The library was generated by the immunoSEQ multiplex PCR assay. TCRdb mirrors the immuneACCESS table, restricted to in-frame sequences. Some clones are absent from its copies; in checked studies, under half trace to an unresolved V gene, and the reason for the others is unknown. The sample has around 68,000 clones on record, about 95% of them singletons. Clones ranked in the top ten supply around 0.03% of the sample. Sequencing was carried out using thymocytes. The source is a human donor.

This sequence joins TRBV2 and TRBJ2-1; D not resolved. The CDR3 length is 16 residues. Trimming left V 2 bases short and J 5 bases short, with 16 bases between. Germline lookup yields CDR1 SNHLY and CDR2 FYNNEI. The DNA of the CDR3 is TGTGCCAGCAGTGAATCCCACCGTGACCCCCACAATGAGCAGTTCTTC. Protein sequence: CASSESHRDPHNEQFF.

The chain is built from TRBV10-3 and TRBJ1-2; possibly TRBD1 for D (6 bases). The CDR3 loop spans 14 amino acids. CDR1 ENHRY and CDR2 SYGVKD come from the germline V gene. V lost 10 bases, J lost 0 bases, and 15 bases lay in between. In DNA form, the CDR3 reads TGTGCCACCACCTCGAGACAGGCTAACTATGGCTACACCTTC. Encoded protein: CATTSRQANYGYTF.

The chain combines TRBV7-2 with TRBJ1-1; 7 bases align to TRBD1. J gave up 1 base and V 2 bases, and 1 base lay outside the gene matches. Germline assignment: CDR1 SGHTA and CDR2 FQGNSA. The CDR3 spans 14 residues. The CDR3 nucleotides read TGTGCCAGCAGCTTAAGGACAGGGAACACTGAAGCTTTCTTT. Its translation is CASSLRTGNTEAFF.

This clone came up a few times. The chain links TRBV15 to TRBJ2-5, with D perhaps matching TRBD2 (5 bases). The CDR3 extends over 19 amino acids. The V end was cut by 4 bases, the J end by 6 bases, with 30 bases between. CDR1 is LNHNV and CDR2 is YYDKDF in the germline V gene (reference sequence). The CDR3 DNA sequence: TGTGCCACCAGCACGTGGGCAAAAAAAGGGAGTTCGAATCGGAAGACCCAGTACTTC. Protein product: CATSTWAKKGSSNRKTQYF.

V usage is TRBV16 and J usage is TRBJ2-1, with D possibly being TRBD1 (5 bases). CDR1 and CDR2 (germline): KGHSY, FQNENV. This CDR3 comprises 14 residues. Trimming stripped 1 base from V and 12 bases from J, with 16 bases between. The CDR3 here is CASSQLNLQVWQFF. The CDR3 DNA reads as TGTGCCAGCAGCCAATTAAACTTACAGGTATGGCAGTTCTTC.

The chain is built from TRBV4-3 and TRBJ1-3; no clear D. In germline, CDR1 is LGHNA, CDR2 YSLEER. The CDR3 loop spans 17 amino acids. V was pared by 4 bases and J by 2 bases, with 18 bases between. The CDR3: CASSPPLEKLTGNTIYF. In nucleotides, the CDR3 is TGCGCCAGCAGCCCCCCCTTGGAAAAGCTTACTGGAAACACCATATATTTT.

As for this clone: The junction departs from germline at one end; a sequencing error may be responsible. The V and J genes are TRBV6-5 and TRBJ1-1, with 8 bases matching TRBD1. The CDR3 is 16 amino acids. The germline V gene has CDR1 MNHEY and CDR2 SVGAGI. CDR3 DNA: TGTGCCAGTAGTTACCTGGACAGGGTAATGAACACTGAAGCTTTCTTT. Its translation: CASSYLDRVMNTEAFF.

This chain links TRBV30 with TRBJ2-6; perhaps TRBD1 as D (6 bases). CDR1 is GTSNPN and CDR2 is SVGIG in the germline V gene (reference sequence). The V gene lost 3 bases and the J gene lost 0 bases, with 18 bases spanning the gap. CDR3 length: 18 residues. Here the CDR3 reads CAWSPGTRIYSGANVLTF. Written as DNA, the CDR3 is TGTGCCTGGAGCCCCGGGACACGGATTTACTCTGGGGCCAACGTCCTGACTTTC.

This chain joins TRBV27 and TRBJ2-1; 9 bases align to TRBD2. The CDR3 is made up of 17 amino acids. Germline loops: CDR1 MNHEY, CDR2 SMNVEV (reference sequence). V was clipped by 2 bases and J by 6 bases; unmatched bases: 11. This CDR3 is CASSLDVPPRGGNEQFF. CDR3 DNA sequence: TGTGCCAGCAGTTTAGATGTGCCCCCGCGGGGGGGCAATGAGCAGTTCTTC.

This chain uses TRBV29-1 with TRBJ2-4; D call uncertain. The CDR3 runs to 11 residues. The germline V gene encodes CDR1 SQVTM and CDR2 ANQGSEA. The CDR3 region is CARVAKNIQYF. The CDR3 DNA is TGCGCTAGGGTAGCCAAAAACATTCAGTACTTC.

The rearrangement links TRBV6-4 to TRBJ2-5, with D hard to call. Germline CDR1 and CDR2: MRHNA and SNTAGT. The CDR3 contains 14 residues. Trimming shortened V by 0 bases and J by 5 bases, and 10 bases separated the two germline ends. This CDR3 reads CASSDSASGETQYF. The CDR3 DNA sequence: TGTGCCAGCAGTGACTCAGCGTCTGGGGAGACCCAGTACTTC.

This chain connects TRBV2 to TRBJ2-1; D remains unclear. This CDR3 has 15 residues. Between the trimmed V and J ends, which lost 3 bases and 7 bases, there was a span of 16 bases. CDR1 is SNHLY, CDR2 FYNNEI, per germline. CDR3 residues: CASSEGLHSVNEQFF. CDR3 bases: TGTGCCAGCAGTGAGGGCCTGCACTCTGTGAATGAGCAGTTCTTC.

The chain combines TRBV19 with TRBJ1-1; TRBD1 aligns across 7 bases. This CDR3 has 14 residues. V was pared by 6 bases and J by 3 bases, with 7 bases of the junction left unmatched. Germline CDR1 is LNHDA and CDR2 is SQIVND (reference sequence). This chain's CDR3 is CASRVNRGHTEAFF. DNA of the CDR3: TGTGCCAGTAGAGTGAACAGGGGACACACTGAAGCTTTCTTT.

The chain has TRBV4-3 and TRBJ2-7; 7 nucleotides agree with TRBD1. This CDR3 comprises 15 residues. Germline CDR1 reads LGHNA; CDR2 reads YSLEER. Unmatched junction bases numbered 7, after V lost 3 bases and J lost 2 bases. This CDR3 is CASSHEAGTAYEQYF. CDR3 nucleotides: TGCGCCAGCAGCCACGAGGCCGGGACAGCCTACGAGCAGTACTTC.

This sequence joins TRBV4-3 and TRBJ2-3; D gene ambiguous. V was pared by 0 bases and J by 0 bases, with 7 bases between. The CDR3 covers 15 residues. Per the germline V gene, CDR1 is LGHNA and CDR2 is YSLEER. The CDR3 sequence: CASSQEGSSTDTQYF. The CDR3 DNA sequence: TGCGCCAGCAGCCAAGAAGGATCGAGCACAGATACGCAGTATTTT.

The chain recombines TRBV28 with TRBJ2-6; D unclear. The V end was cut by 6 bases, the J end by 1 base, with 13 bases between. The CDR3 is made up of 16 amino acids. Germline V gene lookup returns CDR1 MDHEN and CDR2 SYDVKM. Here the CDR3 reads CASSHSPLSGANVLTF. Written as DNA, the CDR3 is TGTGCCAGCAGCCATTCCCCCCTATCTGGGGCCAACGTCCTGACTTTC.

DNA for the CDR3: TGTGCCAGCAGCGTAGACGGCTTAGACGGTCAGCCCCAGCATTTT. As protein: CASSVDGLDGQPQHF. V gene TRBV9 combines with J gene TRBJ1-5, with no clear D. V shed 0 bases and J shed 6 bases, with 13 bases lying between them. This CDR3 has 15 residues. Germline V gene lookup returns CDR1 SGDLS and CDR2 YYNGEE. The variable domain in full, with the rest retrieved from reference TRBV9 and TRBJ1-5, is DSGVTQTPKHLITATGQRVTLRCSPRSGDLSVYWYQQSLDQGLQFLIQYYNGEERAKGNILERFSAQQFPDLHSELNLSSLELGDSALYFCASSVDGLDGQPQHFGDGTRLSIL.

The V call is TRBV19, the J call TRBJ2-3; D perhaps matches TRBD2 (5 bases). This CDR3 contains 16 residues. The V gene's germline CDR1 is LNHDA and CDR2 SQIVND (reference sequence). V shed 0 bases and J shed 1 base, with 11 bases lying between them. The CDR3 sequence is CASSIEVVGGTDTQYF. In nucleotides, the CDR3 is TGTGCCAGTAGTATAGAAGTGGTCGGGGGCACAGATACGCAGTATTTT.

The V and J genes are TRBV4-3 and TRBJ2-7; 8 bases fit TRBD1. Unmatched junction bases numbered 7, after V lost 0 bases and J lost 3 bases. The germline gives CDR1 LGHNA, CDR2 YSLEER. CDR3 length equals 16 residues. The CDR3 loop reads CASSQEVDRGSYEQYF. The CDR3 DNA follows: TGCGCCAGCAGCCAAGAAGTAGACAGGGGTAGCTACGAGCAGTACTTC.

This clone was counted a single time. The genes are TRBV27 and TRBJ2-1; maybe TRBD1 (5 bases). The CDR3 is 16 residues long. Per the germline V gene, CDR1 is MNHEY and CDR2 is SMNVEV (reference sequence). V lost 2 bases and J lost 3, with 14 bases in between. The CDR3 DNA is TGTGCCAGCAGTTTACATGGGGCTACGGACTACAATGAGCAGTTCTTC. The encoded protein is CASSLHGATDYNEQFF.

This clone was found once. This CDR3 reads CASSLRAGAKQYF. CDR3 bases: TGTGCCAGCAGCTTAAGGGCGGGGGCGAAGCAGTACTTC. The chain links TRBV7-6 to TRBJ2-7; possible D gene TRBD2, 7 bases. Germline V gene data show CDR1 as SGHVS and CDR2 as FNYEAQ. CDR3 length: 13 residues. Trimming took off 2 bases at V and 8 bases at J, with 13 bases between the two ends. Full variable domain (remainder filled in from reference TRBV7-6 and TRBJ2-7): GAGVSQSPRYKVTKRGQDVALRCDPISGHVSLYWYRQALGQGPEFLTYFNYEAQQDKSGLPNDRFSAERPEGSISTLTIQRTEQRDSAMYRCASSLRAGAKQYFGPGTRLTVT.